This T cell receptor (beta chain) was retrieved from a study of early T cells in non-severe SARS-CoV-2 infection. Study-level information: Bulk RNA from unsorted whole blood was sequenced; chains were unpaired. General study results and limits: In VDJdb matching, anti-spike CD8 responses were favored while private and CD4 specificities went missing.

The trim removed 5 bases at V and 7 bases at J, leaving 8 bases unmatched. Germline-derived CDR1 and CDR2 are MNHEY and SVGEGT. This CDR3 contains 15 residues. About this clonotype: Its antigen is still unknown.

The protocol attached unique molecular identifiers to individual cDNA molecules. MiXCR was run by TCRdb on the 5' RACE reads, yielding one entry per CDR3 protein. The sample yields roughly 55,000 distinct CDR3 sequences, about 9.9% seen once. V and J are TRBV6-2 or TRBV6-3 and TRBJ2-1; 10 positions match TRBD1. This TCR came from an adult who was a healthcare worker with PCR-confirmed SARS-CoV-2 infection or an uninfected control (not recorded which). Specimen: whole blood. CDR3 sequence reads: CASSDRDRGGNEQFF. The CDR3 DNA sequence: TGTGCCAGCAGTGACCGGGACAGGGGAGGTAATGAGCAGTTCTTC.